This T cell receptor beta chain was retrieved from a study of blood T cell repertoires in COVID-19. Seattle participants joined during active infection and were tracked over time. The CDR3 is 14 residues long. The trim removed 3 bases at V and 7 bases at J, leaving 6 bases unmatched. CDR1 is SGHRS and CDR2 is YFSETQ in the germline V gene. Authors' analysis steps: Cell counts per sample came from amplifying reference gene primers. Profiling relied on immunoSEQ multiplex PCR, and the TCRdb table lists in-frame clones only, not all of them. The DNA gave D and trimming, while V, J and clone size come from that table. The table has about 260,000 clones, around nine tenths seen once. This clone occurred once.

The sample comprised peripheral blood. The TCR was taken from a woman in her sixties or seventies with COVID-19, enrolled during active disease. The chain combines TRBV5-1 with TRBJ2-5, with TRBD1 identical over 10 bases. This CDR3 reads CASSSDRGLGTQYF. The CDR3 DNA reads as TGCGCCAGCAGCTCGGACAGGGGGTTGGGGACCCAGTACTTC.